The rows below give T cell receptor beta chains drawn from one sample of a study of T cell responses to AZD1222 COVID-19 vaccine. Libraries were prepared by immunoSEQ multiplex PCR; TCRdb keeps only in-frame clonotypes and omits some of them. The top ten clones hold 4% to 6% of a sample with about 99,000 clones, roughly 87% of them seen once. This specimen was peripheral blood, taken on day 0 of AZD1222 vaccination. These TCRs come from an adult in good health. CDR3s include the opening cysteine and the closing phenylalanine or tryptophan. The D gene is left open where the match is weak. Rows may omit the clone size; those that give it use once, few, many or a size class.

d_call clone_size j_call v_call cdr3_nt cdr3_aa
. . TRBJ1-1 TRBV3-1/TRBV3-2 TGTGCCAGCAGCCACTACACAGGAGACACTGAAGCTTTCTTT CASSHYTGDTEAFF
. . TRBJ2-7 TRBV27 TGTGCCAGCAGTTCGCCGGGGGCCGGTTTGTACGAGCAGTACTTC CASSSPGAGLYEQYF
. . TRBJ2-7 TRBV5-6 TGTGCCAGCAGCTGGACTAAATACGAGCAGTACTTC CASSWTKYEQYF
. . TRBJ1-5 TRBV7-2 TGTGCCAGCAGCTTAGACCCAGGTCAGCCCCAGCATTTT CASSLDPGQPQHF
. . TRBJ1-3 TRBV19 TGTGCCAGTAGTTCCACGGTTTCCTCTGGAAACACCATATATTTT CASSSTVSSGNTIYF
. . TRBJ1-1 TRBV10-3 TGTGCCATCAGCGGGCAGGGGAGGGACACTGAAGCTTTCTTT CAISGQGRDTEAFF
TRBD1 once TRBJ1-6 TRBV11-2 TGTGCCAGCAGCTCGAGGACAGGGGACAATTCACCCCTCCACTTT CASSSRTGDNSPLHF
. . TRBJ1-1 TRBV19 TGTGCCAGTAGTTCGGGAGGCACTGAAGCTTTCTTT CASSSGGTEAFF
. . TRBJ2-7 TRBV13 TGTGCCAGCAGCTTAAAGGGGGGCGCGTACGAGCAGTACTTC CASSLKGGAYEQYF
TRBD2 . TRBJ2-1 TRBV9 TGTGCCAGCAGCGTAGGTCGGGGGGCCTACAATGAGCAGTTCTTC CASSVGRGAYNEQFF
TRBD1 . TRBJ2-1 TRBV7-3 TGTGCCAGCAGTTACCAACAGGGGGCGAATGAGCAGTTCTTC CASSYQQGANEQFF
TRBD1 once TRBJ1-2 TRBV19 TGTGCCAGTAGTACTGACAGGGGCGCAAGGTATGGCTACACCTTC CASSTDRGARYGYTF
. few TRBJ2-4 TRBV18 TGTGCCAGCTCACTTGTGGGGGCGACCTCGGTAAACATTCAGTACTTC CASSLVGATSVNIQYF
. . TRBJ2-2 TRBV4-1 TGCGCCAGCAGCCAAAAACCCGGGACGGCGAACACCGGGGAGCTGTTTTTT CASSQKPGTANTGELFF
. . TRBJ1-3 TRBV6-5 TGTGCCAGCAGTTACTCGATAATCTCTGGAAACACCATATATTTT CASSYSIISGNTIYF
TRBD1 . TRBJ1-4 TRBV5-4 TGTGCCAGCAGCCGGAAGGCCGGACAGGGAGGTAATGAAAAACTGTTTTTT CASSRKAGQGGNEKLFF
. . TRBJ2-5 TRBV7-8 TGTGCCAGCAGCTTACGGACGGACCAAGAGACCCAGTACTTC CASSLRTDQETQYF
TRBD2 . TRBJ2-1 TRBV30 TGTGCCTACCAACCCAGGGGGACTAGCGTCTACAATGAGCAGTTCTTC CAYQPRGTSVYNEQFF
. . TRBJ1-2 TRBV2 TGTGCCAGCAGTCCCTCCGCTATGGCTGGCTACACCTTC CASSPSAMAGYTF
. . TRBJ1-6 TRBV15 TGTGCCACCAGCCGAAGACAGGCCCATTCACCCCTCCACTTT CATSRRQAHSPLHF
. once TRBJ1-5 TRBV19 TGTGCCAGTAGTATTAATCTGGCGGGAGGGTGGCGGTCCCGGCCCCAGCATTTT CASSINLAGGWRSRPQHF
TRBD1 . TRBJ1-1 TRBV7-2 TGTGCCAGCAGCTTGGGGTGGGGGACAGGGCCCACTGAAGCTTTCTTT CASSLGWGTGPTEAFF
. . TRBJ2-3 TRBV9 TGTGCCAGCAGCGTAGACGCGGGGGATACGCAGTATTTT CASSVDAGDTQYF
. . TRBJ1-1 TRBV30 TGTGCCTGGGGCGACAGCATGAACACTGAAGCTTTCTTT CAWGDSMNTEAFF
TRBD1 once TRBJ2-5 TRBV5-1 TGCGCCAGCAGCTTGGCACGGGACAGGGGCTGGGAGACCCAGTACTTC CASSLARDRGWETQYF
. . TRBJ1-5 TRBV12-3/TRBV12-4 TGTGCCAGCAGTTGGGCCCCAAGTCAGCCCCAGCATTTT CASSWAPSQPQHF
. . TRBJ1-2 TRBV10-3 TGTGCCATCAGCCCAAGTATGGGCGGCTACACCTTC CAISPSMGGYTF
. few TRBJ2-3 TRBV6-5 TGTGCCAGCAGTCGTAGTTCGGGACATACGCAGTATTTT CASSRSSGHTQYF
TRBD1 . TRBJ2-4 TRBV10-3 TGTGCCATCAGTGAAGGGGACAGGGCGACCATTCAGTACTTC CAISEGDRATIQYF
. . TRBJ1-1 TRBV5-4 TGTGCCAGCAGCTTTTGGGGGGTAACTGAAGCTTTCTTT CASSFWGVTEAFF
TRBD1 . TRBJ1-5 TRBV28 TGTGCCAGCACCCTACAGGGGGGTGCGTATCAGCCCCAGCATTTT CASTLQGGAYQPQHF
. . TRBJ2-5 TRBV6-5 TGTGCCAGCAGTTACAGGGCGCGAGAGACCCAGTACTTC CASSYRARETQYF
. . TRBJ1-4 TRBV7-2 TGTGCCAGCAGCCCACAGGGTCGGGGTGAAAAACTGTTTTTT CASSPQGRGEKLFF
. . TRBJ1-2 TRBV18 TGTGCCAGCTCACCATCTACAGGGCCGGTTGGCTACACCTTC CASSPSTGPVGYTF
. once TRBJ1-2 TRBV30 TGTGCCTGGAGTCTCACCTTGGGTAACTATGGCTACACCTTC CAWSLTLGNYGYTF
TRBD1 . TRBJ1-2 TRBV18 TGTGCCAGCTCACCAACAACAGGGGTCGGAGACTATGGCTACACCTTC CASSPTTGVGDYGYTF
. . TRBJ2-7 TRBV25-1 TGTGCCAGCAGTGAGACGGGCACCTCCTACGAGCAGTACTTC CASSETGTSYEQYF
. . TRBJ1-1 TRBV14 TGTGCCAGCAGCCAAACAGGGTCAGTAGTTGAAGCTTTCTTT CASSQTGSVVEAFF
. . TRBJ1-5 TRBV30 TGTGCCTGGAGTGTTGAGGTTGATCAGCCCCAGCATTTT CAWSVEVDQPQHF
TRBD1 . TRBJ2-7 TRBV28 TGTGCCAGCAGCTCAGCCGGGACAGGGTATCACGAGCAGTACTTC CASSSAGTGYHEQYF
TRBD1 once TRBJ2-5 TRBV27 TGTGCCAGCAGTTTATTTTTCCCCAGGGGGCGTAATCAAGAGACCCAGTACTTC CASSLFFPRGRNQETQYF
. . TRBJ2-3 TRBV7-6 TGTGCCAGCAGCTTAGCGGTGTCTGATACGCAGTATTTT CASSLAVSDTQYF
. . TRBJ1-4 TRBV28 TGTGCCAGCAGCACAACAGAGTACTCAACTAATGAAAAACTGTTTTTT CASSTTEYSTNEKLFF
. . TRBJ1-5 TRBV3-1/TRBV3-2 TGTGCCAGCAGCCAATTTGGTACAGAGGGTTTGCCCCAGCATTTT CASSQFGTEGLPQHF
TRBD2 . TRBJ2-2 TRBV7-3 TGTGCCAGCAGCCTAGCGGGGGGAACTAACACCGGGGAGCTGTTTTTT CASSLAGGTNTGELFF
. . TRBJ1-6 TRBV2 TGTGCCAGCAGTGAGCTTGGGGTTTCCTCACCCCTCCACTTT CASSELGVSSPLHF
. . TRBJ1-2 TRBV6-5 TGTGCCAGCAGAACAGGGTGGGTCTATGGCTACACCTTC CASRTGWVYGYTF
TRBD1 . TRBJ2-1 TRBV7-7 TGTGCTAGCAGCTTAGGACAGGGGGCCGGTGAGCAGTTCTTC CASSLGQGAGEQFF
. . TRBJ1-1 TRBV3-1/TRBV3-2 TGTGCCAGCAGCCAAGATGGGGGCCCCGGTGGGACTGAAGCTTTCTTT CASSQDGGPGGTEAFF
. . TRBJ2-2 TRBV6-5 TGTGCCAGCAGTTACTCGCGTACCCACACCGGGGAGCTGTTTTTT CASSYSRTHTGELFF
. . TRBJ2-1 TRBV6-5 TGTGCCAGCAGTTATGGGGCGCCTGCAGGCAATGAGCAGTTCTTC CASSYGAPAGNEQFF
. . TRBJ2-1 TRBV7-3 TGTGCCAGCAGCTTCCTAGGCAGTGAGCAGTTCTTC CASSFLGSEQFF
. . TRBJ2-3 TRBV24-1 TGTGCCACCAGTGACCATTACAGGGAGACCACAGATACGCAGTATTTT CATSDHYRETTDTQYF